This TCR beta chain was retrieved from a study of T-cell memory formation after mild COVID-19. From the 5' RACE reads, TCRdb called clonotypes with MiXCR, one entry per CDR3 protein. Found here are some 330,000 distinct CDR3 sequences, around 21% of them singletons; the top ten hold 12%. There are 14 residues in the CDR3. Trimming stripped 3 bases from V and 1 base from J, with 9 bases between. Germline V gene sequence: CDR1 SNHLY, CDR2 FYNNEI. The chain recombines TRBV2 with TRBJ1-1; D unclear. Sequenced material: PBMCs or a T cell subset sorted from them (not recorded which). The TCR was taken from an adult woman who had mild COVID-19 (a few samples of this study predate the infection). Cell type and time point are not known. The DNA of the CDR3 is TGTGCCAGCAGTGAGCGACGGCGGAACACTGAAGCTTTCTTT. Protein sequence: CASSERRRNTEAFF.